A few counts support the clone carrying this T cell receptor (beta chain). As yet, its antigen is unknown. This entry comes from a study of regulatory T cells in long-lasting Graves disease. General observations from the study: Thyroid tissue was not studied; only peripheral blood was.

Arm-PCR of CDR3 regions and iRepertoire HTBI primers were the basis on which TCR beta libraries were built. Authors' processing steps: Identification of gene segments yielded over 60 TRBV and about 14 TRBJ across samples. TCRdb re-called the multiplex PCR reads through MiXCR, storing one row per CDR3 protein. These V and J calls derive from TCRdb rather than the authors' analysis. The sample records approximately 540,000 distinct CDR3 sequences, about 12% being singletons. Germline values: CDR1 MNHNS, CDR2 SASEGT. The CDR3 is 14 amino acids. The V end lost 6 bases, the J end lost 6 bases, and 14 bases lay between the germline ends. Noted time point: newly diagnosed GD, antithyroid drugs for less than 3 months. The TCR library was made from RNA that had been extracted from PBMCs in TRIzol. The sample also formed part of further work on T cells in Graves' hyperthyroidism and ophthalmopathy. That work adds: The HTBI set primed first-round TCR CDR3 RT-PCR.

The source is a woman aged 30 to 39 with Graves disease. Sequenced here: peripheral blood mononuclear cells (PBMCs), sampled at new diagnosis, from a patient treated with antithyroid drugs. The chain recombines TRBV6-1 with TRBJ2-2; D perhaps matches TRBD2 (6 bases). CDR3 nucleotides: TGTGCCAGCAGGGGGACTCCGCTTTCCGGGGAGCTGTTTTTT. This translates into CASRGTPLSGELFF.